These 6 T cell receptor beta chains share one sample of origin, sequenced in a study of blood T cells in healthy people across ages. Through a sample-barcoded 5' primer and a J-beta primer mix, a second PCR was run for 7 to 11 cycles. TCRdb re-analysed the 5' RACE reads in MiXCR, keeping a single row per CDR3 protein. In the table there are 1.5 million to 2 million distinct CDR3 sequences, approximately 30% of which are singletons. Sequences were obtained from blood. The receptor source for this set is a woman aged 25-40 years in good health.

This clonotype was seen more than once but under ten times. The chain uses TRBV6-1 and TRBJ2-5; 8 nucleotides match TRBD1. The V segment lost 4 bases and the J segment 4 bases; nucleotides outside the gene matches: 11. CDR1 is MNHNS, CDR2 SASEGT, per germline. This CDR3 has 16 amino acids. CDR3 nucleotide sequence: TGTGCCAGCAGTGGTCATATGACAGGGGCGGTAGAGACCCAGTACTTC. Translation gives CASSGHMTGAVETQYF.

Comments on this clonotype: A much larger clone is a single base away; this may be a read error. V is TRBV29-1 and J is TRBJ2-7; 7 bases line up with TRBD2. Germline CDR1 reads SQVTM; CDR2 reads ANQGSEA. The junction had 17 bases not matched to a gene; V was cut back by 8 bases and J by 7 bases. This CDR3 has 14 residues. The CDR3 DNA reads TGCAGCACAACCTTAGCGGGCGCCTACAATGAGCAGTACTTC. It codes for CSTTLAGAYNEQYF.

This clonotype appeared many times. CDR3 sequence reads: CASSMGRSYNEQFF. The CDR3 DNA sequence: TGTGCCAGCAGCATGGGACGCTCCTACAATGAGCAGTTCTTC. The chain recombines TRBV11-2 with TRBJ2-1; perhaps D is TRBD1 or TRBD2 (5 bases each). This CDR3 comprises 14 residues. Trimming pared 5 bases from V and 0 bases from J, leaving 8 bases between. Per the germline V gene, CDR1 is SGHAT and CDR2 is FQNNGV.

This clonotype came up a few times. The chain couples TRBV2 to TRBJ1-5, with 7 positions matching TRBD1. CDR3 size: 14 residues. Germline V gene sequence: CDR1 SNHLY, CDR2 FYNNEI. V was clipped by 7 bases and J by 7 bases; unmatched bases: 10. The CDR3 protein is CASNKDRTVQPQHF. CDR3 nucleotide sequence: TGTGCCAGCAATAAGGACAGGACGGTACAGCCCCAGCATTTT.

In this sample, this clonotype turned up many times. This chain connects TRBV25-1 to TRBJ2-2; the match to TRBD1 covers 9 bases. This CDR3 contains 16 residues. Germline values: CDR1 MGHDK, CDR2 SYGVNS. J gave up 4 bases and V 3 bases, and 6 bases lay outside the gene matches. DNA for the CDR3: TGTGCCAGCAGTGACGCGGGACAGGGACCCACCGGGGAGCTGTTTTTT. Translation: CASSDAGQGPTGELFF.

Notes on this clonotype: This clone may be a read error of a much larger clone one base away. The chain uses TRBV29-1 and TRBJ2-1; the D gene is possibly TRBD2 (5 bases). The DNA matches TRBJ2-7 better at its end, which makes the J call doubtful. The CDR3 is 12 amino acids. Germline V gene data show CDR1 as SQVTM and CDR2 as ANQGSEA. CDR3 residues: CSAGSAYNEQYF. Written as DNA, the CDR3 is TGCAGCGCCGGTAGCGCATACAATGAGCAGTACTTC.